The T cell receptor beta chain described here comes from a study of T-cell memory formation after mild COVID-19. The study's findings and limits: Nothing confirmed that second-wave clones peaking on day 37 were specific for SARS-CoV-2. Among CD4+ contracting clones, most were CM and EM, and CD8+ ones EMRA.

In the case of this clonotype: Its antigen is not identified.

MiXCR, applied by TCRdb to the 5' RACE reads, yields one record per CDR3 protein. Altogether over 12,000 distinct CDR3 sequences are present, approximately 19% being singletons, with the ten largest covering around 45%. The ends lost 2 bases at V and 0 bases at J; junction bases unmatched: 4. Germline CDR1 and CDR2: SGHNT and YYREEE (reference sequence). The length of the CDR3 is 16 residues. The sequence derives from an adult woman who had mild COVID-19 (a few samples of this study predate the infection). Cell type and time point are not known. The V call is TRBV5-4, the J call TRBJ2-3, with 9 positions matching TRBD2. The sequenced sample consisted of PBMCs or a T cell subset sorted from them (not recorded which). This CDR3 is CASSLSGGYSTDTQYF. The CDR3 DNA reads TGTGCCAGCAGCTTAAGCGGGGGGTACAGCACAGATACGCAGTATTTT.